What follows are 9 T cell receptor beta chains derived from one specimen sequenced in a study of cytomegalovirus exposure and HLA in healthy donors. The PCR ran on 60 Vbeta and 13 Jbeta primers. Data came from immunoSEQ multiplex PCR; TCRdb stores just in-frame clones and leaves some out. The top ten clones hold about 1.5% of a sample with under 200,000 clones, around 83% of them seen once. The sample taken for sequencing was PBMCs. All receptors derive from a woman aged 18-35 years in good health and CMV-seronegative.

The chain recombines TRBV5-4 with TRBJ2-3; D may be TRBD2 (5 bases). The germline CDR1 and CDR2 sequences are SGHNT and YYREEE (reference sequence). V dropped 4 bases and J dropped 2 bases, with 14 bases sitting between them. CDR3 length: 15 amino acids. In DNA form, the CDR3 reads TGTGCCAGCAGCACCCAGGTGAGGGCCACAGATACGCAGTATTTT. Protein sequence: CASSTQVRATDTQYF.

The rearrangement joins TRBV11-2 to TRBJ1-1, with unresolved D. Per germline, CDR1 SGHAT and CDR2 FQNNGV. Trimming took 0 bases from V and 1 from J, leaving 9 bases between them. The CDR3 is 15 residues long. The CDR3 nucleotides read TGTGCCAGCAGCTTAGATGGGCATTGGAACACTGAAGCTTTCTTT. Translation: CASSLDGHWNTEAFF.

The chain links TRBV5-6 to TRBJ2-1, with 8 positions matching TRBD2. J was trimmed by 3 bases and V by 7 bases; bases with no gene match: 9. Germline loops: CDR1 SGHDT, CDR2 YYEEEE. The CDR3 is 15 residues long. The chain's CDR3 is CASLPSSGIYNEQFF. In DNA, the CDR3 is TGTGCCAGCCTTCCTAGTAGCGGGATCTACAATGAGCAGTTCTTC.

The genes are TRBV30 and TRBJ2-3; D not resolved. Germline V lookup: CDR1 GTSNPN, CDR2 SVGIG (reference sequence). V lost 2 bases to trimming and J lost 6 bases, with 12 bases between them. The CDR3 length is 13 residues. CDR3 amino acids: CAWSPARIDTQYF. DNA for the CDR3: TGTGCCTGGAGTCCAGCGCGCATCGATACGCAGTATTTT. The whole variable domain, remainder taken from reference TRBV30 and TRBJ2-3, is SQTIHQWPATLVQPVGSPLSLECTVEGTSNPNLYWYRQAAGRGLQLLFYSVGIGQISSEVPQNLSASRPQDRQFILSSKKLLLSDSGFYLCAWSPARIDTQYFGPGTRLTVL.

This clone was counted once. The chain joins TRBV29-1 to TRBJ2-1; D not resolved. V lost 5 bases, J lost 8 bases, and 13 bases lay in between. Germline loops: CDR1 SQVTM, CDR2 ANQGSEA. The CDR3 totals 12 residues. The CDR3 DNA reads TGCAGCGTTCTAGGAGTTAGATATGAGCAGTTCTTC. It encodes CSVLGVRYEQFF.

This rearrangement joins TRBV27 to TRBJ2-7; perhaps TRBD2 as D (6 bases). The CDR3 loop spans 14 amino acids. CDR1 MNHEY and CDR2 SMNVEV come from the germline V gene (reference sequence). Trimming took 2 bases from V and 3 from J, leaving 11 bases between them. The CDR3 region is CASSLMKGLYEQYF. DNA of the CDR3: TGTGCCAGCAGTTTAATGAAGGGACTCTACGAGCAGTACTTC.

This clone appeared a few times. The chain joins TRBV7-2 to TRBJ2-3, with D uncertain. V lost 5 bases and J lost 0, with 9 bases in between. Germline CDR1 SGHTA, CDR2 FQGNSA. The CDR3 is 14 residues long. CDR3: CASSPRGSTDTQYF. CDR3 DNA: TGTGCCAGCAGCCCGCGAGGTAGCACAGATACGCAGTATTTT.

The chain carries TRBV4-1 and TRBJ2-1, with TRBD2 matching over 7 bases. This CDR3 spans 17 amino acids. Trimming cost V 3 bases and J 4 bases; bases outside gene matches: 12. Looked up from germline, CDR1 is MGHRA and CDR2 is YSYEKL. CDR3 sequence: CASSQTLEGGSYNEQFF. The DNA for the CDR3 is TGCGCCAGCAGCCAGACGCTCGAGGGAGGGTCTTACAATGAGCAGTTCTTC.

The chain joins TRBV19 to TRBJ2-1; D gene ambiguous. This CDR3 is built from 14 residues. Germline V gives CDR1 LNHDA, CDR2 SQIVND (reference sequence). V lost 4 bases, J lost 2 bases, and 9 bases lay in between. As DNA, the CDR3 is TGTGCCAGTAGTACTGTGAGGACCTACAATGAGCAGTTCTTC. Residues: CASSTVRTYNEQFF.